The TCR beta chain under discussion was sequenced for a study of cytomegalovirus exposure and HLA in healthy donors. Study-wide findings and caveats: Most subjects' HLA-A and HLA-B alleles were reportedly predicted from TCR beta sequences.

To note about this clone: Antigen: not known.

The PCR made use of 60 Vbeta and 13 Jbeta primers. This table comes from immunoSEQ multiplex PCR, and its TCRdb copy is limited to in-frame clones, with some not included. The data show some 100,000 clones, approximately 56% seen once. Germline-derived CDR1 and CDR2 are SNHLY and FYNNEI. CDR3 length: 15 residues. Trimming cost V 8 bases and J 1 base, with 15 bases left between them. The sample taken for sequencing was PBMCs. This receptor was taken from a woman between 25 and 40 years old in good health and CMV-seropositive. The rearrangement joins TRBV2 to TRBJ1-5, with D maybe TRBD1 (6 bases). CDR3 DNA sequence: TGTGCCAGCGGGGAACAGGGCTCGAGCAATCAGCCCCAGCATTTT. Encoded protein: CASGEQGSSNQPQHF.